The 23 T cell receptor beta chains given below trace back to one sample, sequenced in a study of blood T cell repertoires in COVID-19 (dated by TCRdb to between 2020 and 2021). Libraries were built with the immunoSEQ multiplex PCR assay. TCRdb holds this immuneACCESS table with in-frame rearrangements only. Some clones are missing; in checked studies, unresolved V genes explain under half, and the rest has no known cause. The sample includes about 280,000 clones, with roughly 89% observed a single time. The top ten clonotypes cover 1.5% to 2% of the sample. Sequencing was done on a sample of PBMCs or T cells enriched from blood (not recorded which). The receptors were sampled from a woman aged 18-29 years with acute COVID-19.

A remark on this clone: One junction end does not reproduce the germline sequence, and a read error may be involved. This rearrangement joins TRBV23-1 to TRBJ1-3; TRBD1 matches 7 bases. TRBV23-1 is recorded as an ORF, its role being uncertain. The CDR3 contains 17 residues. This CDR3 reads CASSQTNTGASGSTIYF. DNA of the CDR3: TGCGCCAGCAGTCAAACCAACACAGGGGCCTCTGGAAGCACCATATATTTT.

This rearrangement joins TRBV19 to TRBJ2-1; no definite D call. Germline V CDR1 and CDR2: LNHDA, SQIVND (reference sequence). V was shortened by 3 bases and J by 10 bases, with 10 bases between the two germline ends. CDR3 length: 12 residues. The DNA of the CDR3 is TGTGCCAGTAGTATGCGCGGTGGCGAGCAGTTCTTC. The encoded protein is CASSMRGGEQFF.

The rearrangement links TRBV5-1 to TRBJ2-3; the match to TRBD2 covers 8 bases. Germline CDR1 reads SGHRS; CDR2 reads YFSETQ. Trimming took 2 bases from V and 2 from J; bases not matched to a gene: 10. The length of the CDR3 is 17 residues. For the CDR3, the DNA is TGCGCCAGCAGCTTTCGGGGGGGAAACGGAGACACAGATACGCAGTATTTT. It is translated as CASSFRGGNGDTDTQYF.

This clone showed up just once. The V and J genes are TRBV6-5 and TRBJ2-3; 10 bases are a match to TRBD2. V dropped 5 bases and J dropped 2; count of bases not matched to a gene: 4. This CDR3 has 15 residues. Germline V gene lookup returns CDR1 MNHEY and CDR2 SVGAGI. The CDR3 coding sequence is TGTGCCAGCAGTCCTAGCGGGAGCGCCACAGATACGCAGTATTTT. Translated, it gives CASSPSGSATDTQYF.

The V and J genes are TRBV5-4 and TRBJ2-3, with 9 nucleotides matching TRBD2. V lost 0 bases to trimming and J lost 6 bases; unmatched junction nucleotides: 14. The CDR3 is made up of 18 amino acids. Germline V gene data show CDR1 as SGHNT and CDR2 as YYREEE (reference sequence). The CDR3, as DNA: TGTGCCAGCAGCTTGGGGCTTGATCTTAGCGGGAGAGGGGATACGCAGTATTTT. It yields the protein CASSLGLDLSGRGDTQYF. The variable domain in full, completed from reference TRBV5-4 and TRBJ2-3, reads ETGVTQSPTHLIKTRGQQVTLRCSSQSGHNTVSWYQQALGQGPQFIFQYYREEENGRGNFPPRFSGLQFPNYSSELNVNALELDDSALYLCASSLGLDLSGRGDTQYFGPGTRLTVL.

The V and J genes are TRBV6-5 and TRBJ1-1; maybe TRBD1 (6 bases). The CDR3 is made up of 15 amino acids. Germline assignment: CDR1 MNHEY and CDR2 SVGAGI. Trimming cost V 5 bases and J 3 bases, with 16 bases left between them. CDR3 amino acids: CASSTLQGPYTEAFF. The CDR3 DNA reads TGTGCCAGCAGTACCCTACAGGGTCCTTACACTGAAGCTTTCTTT.

The V call is TRBV2, the J call TRBJ2-7; D is unclear. The CDR3 is 12 amino acids. Trimming took off 7 bases at V and 0 bases at J, with 7 bases between the two ends. The germline V gene encodes CDR1 SNHLY and CDR2 FYNNEI. The CDR3 nucleotides read TGTGCCAGCAATGGCAACTCCTACGAGCAGTACTTC. As protein: CASNGNSYEQYF. The variable domain in full, with the rest retrieved from reference TRBV2 and TRBJ2-7, is EPEVTQTPSHQVTQMGQEVILRCVPISNHLYFYWYRQILGQKVEFLVSFYNNEISEKSEIFDDQFSVERPDGSNFTLKIRSTKLEDSAMYFCASNGNSYEQYFGPGTRLTVT.

V is TRBV4-1 and J is TRBJ1-3; no clear D. CDR3 length equals 15 residues. Trimming removed 1 base from V and 0 bases from J, with 7 bases in between. Germline CDR1 is MGHRA and CDR2 is YSYEKL. The CDR3 region has the DNA TGCGCCAGCAGCCAAGTCTTGAGCTCTGGAAACACCATATATTTT. Protein product: CASSQVLSSGNTIYF.

V usage is TRBV18 and J usage is TRBJ1-5; 8 bases are a match to TRBD1. V was pared by 5 bases and J by 8 bases, with 11 bases of the junction left unmatched. The length of the CDR3 is 15 residues. Germline CDR1 is KGHSH and CDR2 is LQKENI. The CDR3 spells CASSIGTGTAEPQHF. The CDR3 DNA follows: TGTGCCAGCTCAATCGGGACAGGCACGGCTGAGCCCCAGCATTTT.

This rearrangement joins TRBV29-1 to TRBJ1-2, with 8 positions matching TRBD1. Germline V gene lookup returns CDR1 SQVTM and CDR2 ANQGSEA. J was trimmed by 7 bases and V by 0 bases; bases with no gene match: 7. The CDR3 is 14 amino acids. The CDR3 reads CSVEDPQGAGGYTF. In nucleotides, the CDR3 is TGCAGCGTTGAAGATCCGCAGGGGGCGGGTGGCTACACCTTC. The full variable domain, its missing parts supplied by reference TRBV29-1 and TRBJ1-2, is SAVISQKPSRDICQRGTSLTIQCQVDSQVTMMFWYRQQPGQSLTLIATANQGSEATYESGFVIDKFPISRPNLTFSTLTVSNMSPEDSSIYLCSVEDPQGAGGYTFGSGTRLTVV.

The V and J genes are TRBV4-1 and TRBJ2-7; no clear D gene. V was shortened by 5 bases and J by 0 bases, with 17 bases between the two germline ends. The CDR3 consists of 16 residues. In germline, CDR1 is MGHRA, CDR2 YSYEKL. The CDR3 loop reads CASSSQATRISYEQYF. Here the CDR3 DNA reads TGCGCCAGCAGCTCTCAGGCGACAAGGATCTCCTACGAGCAGTACTTC.

CDR3 protein: CASGGTGGLYGYTF. In nucleotides, the CDR3 is TGTGCCAGCGGGGGGACAGGGGGCTTGTATGGCTACACCTTC. The gene calls are TRBV2 and TRBJ1-2, with 12 positions matching TRBD1. CDR3 length equals 14 residues. Germline values: CDR1 SNHLY, CDR2 FYNNEI. V gave up 8 bases and J gave up 5 bases; unmatched junction bases: 6.

The chain carries TRBV27 and TRBJ2-1, with D uncertain. Germline lookup yields CDR1 MNHEY and CDR2 SMNVEV (reference sequence). This CDR3 comprises 11 residues. The V end lost 6 bases, the J end lost 8 bases, and 8 bases lay between the germline ends. The CDR3 nucleotides are TGTGCCAGCAGACGAGTAGATGAGCAGTTCTTC. Protein: CASRRVDEQFF.

The chain has TRBV11-2 and TRBJ1-2; 7 positions agree with TRBD1. Trimming at V came to 2 bases and at J to 2 bases, leaving 2 bases not matched to a gene. CDR1 SGHAT and CDR2 FQNNGV come from the germline V gene. CDR3 length equals 14 residues. The DNA for the CDR3 is TGTGCCAGCAGCTTACCGGGACAGAACTATGGCTACACCTTC. The encoded protein is CASSLPGQNYGYTF.

The chain employs TRBV5-6 and TRBJ1-3; D might be TRBD1 (5 bases). Germline-derived CDR1 and CDR2 are SGHDT and YYEEEE. Trimming took 4 bases from V and 3 from J, leaving 11 bases between them. The CDR3 is 14 residues long. CDR3 amino acids: CASSEGRVGNTIYF. The CDR3 DNA follows: TGTGCCAGCAGCGAGGGGAGGGTTGGAAACACCATATATTTT.

V gene TRBV2 combines with J gene TRBJ1-6; the D is unclear. Trimming took off 8 bases at V and 9 bases at J, with 17 bases between the two ends. Germline lookup yields CDR1 SNHLY and CDR2 FYNNEI. The CDR3 loop spans 14 amino acids. DNA for the CDR3: TGTGCCAGCCTGGGAGGGTATGGTGGTTCACCCCTCCACTTT. Amino acid sequence: CASLGGYGGSPLHF.

The V call is TRBV6-5, the J call TRBJ2-3; TRBD1 agrees at 8 bases. With V trimmed by 6 bases and J by 4 bases, 9 bases remained unmatched. This CDR3 contains 15 residues. Germline V lookup: CDR1 MNHEY, CDR2 SVGAGI. The CDR3 bases are TGTGCCAGCAGAAAACAGGGGGTTTTGGCAGATACGCAGTATTTT. This translates into CASRKQGVLADTQYF.

The gene calls are TRBV28 and TRBJ2-1; perhaps TRBD2 as D (6 bases). Germline values: CDR1 MDHEN, CDR2 SYDVKM. V shed 3 bases and J shed 5 bases, with 11 bases lying between them. The CDR3 has 14 amino acids. CDR3 residues: CASSFAGTDNEQFF. CDR3 nucleotide sequence: TGTGCCAGCAGTTTCGCGGGAACAGACAATGAGCAGTTCTTC.

CDR3 DNA: TGTGCCAGCAGCCCCAGGACTAGAAACACCGGGGAGCTGTTTTTT. This gives the protein CASSPRTRNTGELFF. V and J are TRBV7-2 and TRBJ2-2, with TRBD2 identical over 7 bases. The V gene's germline CDR1 is SGHTA and CDR2 FQGNSA. There are 15 residues in the CDR3. After removal of 5 bases from V and 2 bases from J, the junction contained 5 bases not matched to a gene. The variable domain in full, completed from reference TRBV7-2 and TRBJ2-2, reads GAGVSQSPSNKVTEKGKDVELRCDPISGHTALYWYRQSLGQGLEFLIYFQGNSAPDKSGLPSDRFSAERTGGSVSTLTIQRTQQEDSAVYLCASSPRTRNTGELFFGEGSRLTVL.

The chain is built from TRBV4-1 and TRBJ2-3, with 7 bases lining up with TRBD1. Germline values: CDR1 MGHRA, CDR2 YSYEKL. CDR3 size: 16 residues. With V trimmed by 1 base and J by 0 bases, 4 bases remained unmatched. The DNA for the CDR3 is TGCGCCAGCAGCCAAGCTCGGGGACAGAGCACAGATACGCAGTATTTT. It specifies CASSQARGQSTDTQYF.

The chain carries TRBV29-1 and TRBJ2-7; D might be TRBD1 (6 bases). The CDR3 runs 16 residues. The V end was cut by 6 bases, the J end by 0 bases, with 21 bases between. Germline V gives CDR1 SQVTM, CDR2 ANQGSEA. CDR3 DNA sequence: TGCAGCGTGGAACTGTCACCCGGGACACCCTCCTACGAGCAGTACTTC. It encodes CSVELSPGTPSYEQYF.

The V call is TRBV18, the J call TRBJ1-1; 8 nucleotides agree with TRBD1. Trimming took 6 bases from V and 0 from J; bases not matched to a gene: 6. The CDR3 extends over 15 amino acids. Germline V gene data show CDR1 as KGHSH and CDR2 as LQKENI. For the CDR3, the DNA is TGTGCCAGCTCGGGACAGGTCGGAATGAACACTGAAGCTTTCTTT. Translated, it gives CASSGQVGMNTEAFF.

The chain has TRBV14 and TRBJ1-1; D gene ambiguous. This CDR3 comprises 13 residues. V lost 7 bases to trimming and J lost 0 bases, with 9 bases between them. Germline V lookup: CDR1 SGHDN, CDR2 FVKESK. The CDR3 coding sequence is TGTGCCAGCAAGGAGTTTATGAACACTGAAGCTTTCTTT. Protein product: CASKEFMNTEAFF.